Shown below are 5 T cell receptor beta chains from a single sample sequenced in a study of control samples from healthy donors and cancer patients. The data were produced by immunoSEQ multiplex PCR, yet TCRdb's version contains in-frame clones alone and is incomplete. The data contain about 170,000 clones, just over 90% of them singletons. The specimen sequenced was blood. The receptors stem from an older woman in good health.

This clone was detected only a few times. The chain links TRBV10-3 to TRBJ1-2; D is perhaps TRBD1 (6 bases). The CDR3 spans 17 residues. The V end was cut by 6 bases, the J end by 5 bases, with 25 bases between. The germline V gene has CDR1 ENHRY and CDR2 SYGVKD. CDR3 amino acids: CAISEGGAGTVRYGYTF. In nucleotides, the CDR3 is TGTGCCATCAGCGAGGGGGGGGCAGGGACGGTCAGGTATGGCTACACCTTC.

The J gene is TRBJ2-2, the V gene TRBV5-1; 7 bases align to TRBD1. Germline V lookup: CDR1 SGHRS, CDR2 YFSETQ. V shed 7 bases, J shed 7 bases, and the junction held 7 bases outside the gene matches. This CDR3 has 13 residues. CDR3 DNA sequence: TGCGCCAGCTTTGACAGGGATAACGGGGAGCTGTTTTTT. This codes for CASFDRDNGELFF.

The rearrangement joins TRBV29-1 to TRBJ1-2, with D perhaps TRBD1 (6 bases). Germline CDR1 reads SQVTM; CDR2 reads ANQGSEA. The CDR3 length is 12 residues. Trimming shortened V by 3 bases and J by 8 bases, and 13 bases separated the two germline ends. DNA of the CDR3: TGCAGCGTTGACGGCCAGGGACACGGCTACACCTTC. It yields the protein CSVDGQGHGYTF. Combining the CDR3 with reference TRBV29-1 and TRBJ1-2 gives the whole variable domain SAVISQKPSRDICQRGTSLTIQCQVDSQVTMMFWYRQQPGQSLTLIATANQGSEATYESGFVIDKFPISRPNLTFSTLTVSNMSPEDSSIYLCSVDGQGHGYTFGSGTRLTVV.

The V and J genes are TRBV18 and TRBJ1-2; 10 bases are a match to TRBD1. J gave up 5 bases and V 4 bases, and 7 bases lay outside the gene matches. CDR3 size: 15 residues. Germline V CDR1 and CDR2: KGHSH, LQKENI. The CDR3 loop reads CASSQSRQGAYGYTF. CDR3 sequence (DNA): TGTGCCAGCTCACAATCTAGACAGGGGGCTTATGGCTACACCTTC.

The chain joins TRBV7-9 to TRBJ1-4, with 10 bases aligning to TRBD1. The CDR3 sequence is 14 residues long. The V gene end was trimmed by 5 bases and the J gene end by 8 bases; junction bases not matched to a gene: 5. Per the germline V gene, CDR1 is SEHNR and CDR2 is FQNEAQ (reference sequence). CDR3 amino acids: CASSRDRGREKLFF. CDR3 DNA sequence: TGTGCCAGCAGCCGGGACAGGGGACGAGAAAAACTGTTTTTT.